A selection of T cell receptor beta chains follows, all from one sample in a study of CD8 T cells in Susac syndrome. TCRdb recomputed calls from the immunoSEQ multiplex PCR reads with MiXCR, one row per CDR3 protein. Among 330,000 or so distinct CDR3 sequences listed, 75% to 90% were seen once. Sample: CD8+ T cells from PBMCs. These receptors came from a human donor with multiple sclerosis. Each CDR3 is given with its conserved first and last residue. A D gene is named only where the DNA matches it firmly.

CDR3aa: CASSYPGRETQYF
CDR3nt: TGTGCCAGCAGTTACCCCGGACGGGAGACCCAGTACTTC
d_gene: .
v_gene: TRBV6-2/TRBV6-3
j_gene: TRBJ2-5

CDR3aa: CTSSQDTSGLTSTDTQYF
CDR3nt: TGCACCAGCAGCCAAGATACTAGCGGATTGACTAGCACAGATACGCAGTATTTT
d_gene: .
v_gene: TRBV1
j_gene: TRBJ2-3

CDR3aa: CASSHDRGAYEQYF
CDR3nt: TGCGCCAGCAGCCATGACAGGGGAGCCTACGAGCAGTACTTC
d_gene: TRBD1
v_gene: TRBV4-1
j_gene: TRBJ2-7

CDR3aa: CASRGHGRTDTQYF
CDR3nt: TGTGCCAGCAGAGGTCACGGTCGCACAGATACGCAGTATTTT
d_gene: .
v_gene: TRBV27
j_gene: TRBJ2-3

CDR3aa: CASSYELRAPEQYF
CDR3nt: TGTGCCAGCAGTTACGAATTACGGGCCCCCGAGCAGTACTTC
d_gene: .
v_gene: TRBV6-5
j_gene: TRBJ2-7

CDR3aa: CASSLRQPAYGYTF
CDR3nt: TGTGCCAGCAGTCTCCGACAGCCCGCCTATGGCTACACCTTC
d_gene: .
v_gene: TRBV6-2/TRBV6-3
j_gene: TRBJ1-2

CDR3aa: CARTPLMGNEQFF
CDR3nt: TGTGCCAGAACCCCTTTGATGGGGAATGAGCAGTTCTTC
d_gene: .
v_gene: TRBV5-8
j_gene: TRBJ2-1

CDR3aa: CASSSSAVTSGPRSGLRELFF
CDR3nt: TGTGCCAGCAGTTCCTCCGCCGTGACTAGCGGCCCGCGAAGTGGTTTACGGGAGCTGTTTTTT
d_gene: TRBD2
v_gene: TRBV25-1
j_gene: TRBJ2-2

CDR3aa: CASSPRGGASKNIQYF
CDR3nt: TGTGCCAGCAGTCCGCGGGGGGGCGCCAGTAAAAACATTCAGTACTTC
d_gene: TRBD2
v_gene: TRBV28
j_gene: TRBJ2-4

CDR3aa: CASSEFVGWIQYF
CDR3nt: TGTGCCAGCAGTGAATTCGTTGGGTGGATTCAGTACTTC
d_gene: .
v_gene: TRBV6-1
j_gene: TRBJ2-4

CDR3aa: CASSVEDLGSPLHF
CDR3nt: TGTGCCAGCAGCGTAGAGGACCTGGGATCACCCCTCCACTTT
d_gene: .
v_gene: TRBV9
j_gene: TRBJ1-6

CDR3aa: CASSPRQSSYEQYF
CDR3nt: TGTGCCAGCAGCCCAAGACAGAGCTCCTACGAGCAGTACTTC
d_gene: .
v_gene: TRBV28
j_gene: TRBJ2-7

CDR3aa: CASTSGNIPSYNEQFF
CDR3nt: TGTGCCAGCACTAGCGGAAATATACCTTCCTACAATGAGCAGTTCTTC
d_gene: TRBD2
v_gene: TRBV14
j_gene: TRBJ2-1

CDR3aa: CASSPTGSQETQYF
CDR3nt: TGTGCCAGCAGCCCGACAGGGTCCCAAGAGACCCAGTACTTC
d_gene: TRBD1
v_gene: TRBV9
j_gene: TRBJ2-5

CDR3aa: CASSLDRAVGNQPQHF
CDR3nt: TGTGCCAGCAGCCTAGACAGGGCAGTCGGCAATCAGCCCCAGCATTTT
d_gene: TRBD1
v_gene: TRBV2
j_gene: TRBJ1-5

CDR3aa: CASSFPPGRGMETQYF
CDR3nt: TGTGCCAGCAGTTTTCCTCCGGGACGAGGAATGGAGACCCAGTACTTC
d_gene: .
v_gene: TRBV6-2/TRBV6-3
j_gene: TRBJ2-5

CDR3aa: CASSFLANTGELFF
CDR3nt: TGTGCCAGCAGTTTCTTAGCAAACACCGGGGAGCTGTTTTTT
d_gene: .
v_gene: TRBV6-2/TRBV6-3
j_gene: TRBJ2-2

CDR3aa: CATSKGLAGGPDTDTQYF
CDR3nt: TGTGCCACCAGCAAGGGACTAGCGGGAGGGCCGGACACAGATACGCAGTATTTT
d_gene: TRBD2
v_gene: TRBV15
j_gene: TRBJ2-3

CDR3aa: CASQRLWDSNQPQHF
CDR3nt: TGTGCCAGTCAGAGGTTGTGGGATAGCAATCAGCCCCAGCATTTT
d_gene: .
v_gene: TRBV19
j_gene: TRBJ1-5

CDR3aa: CASSLRIAGDHEQYF
CDR3nt: TGTGCCAGCAGTTTACGTATAGCGGGAGACCACGAGCAGTACTTC
d_gene: TRBD2
v_gene: TRBV27
j_gene: TRBJ2-7

CDR3aa: CASSQVAGVNQPRHF
CDR3nt: TGCGCCAGCAGCCAAGTAGCGGGGGTGAATCAGCCCCGGCATTTT
d_gene: .
v_gene: TRBV4-1
j_gene: TRBJ1-5

CDR3aa: CASSHRGTGSGEQFF
CDR3nt: TGTGCCAGCAGCCACCGCGGGACAGGGTCGGGTGAGCAGTTCTTC
d_gene: TRBD1
v_gene: TRBV14
j_gene: TRBJ2-1